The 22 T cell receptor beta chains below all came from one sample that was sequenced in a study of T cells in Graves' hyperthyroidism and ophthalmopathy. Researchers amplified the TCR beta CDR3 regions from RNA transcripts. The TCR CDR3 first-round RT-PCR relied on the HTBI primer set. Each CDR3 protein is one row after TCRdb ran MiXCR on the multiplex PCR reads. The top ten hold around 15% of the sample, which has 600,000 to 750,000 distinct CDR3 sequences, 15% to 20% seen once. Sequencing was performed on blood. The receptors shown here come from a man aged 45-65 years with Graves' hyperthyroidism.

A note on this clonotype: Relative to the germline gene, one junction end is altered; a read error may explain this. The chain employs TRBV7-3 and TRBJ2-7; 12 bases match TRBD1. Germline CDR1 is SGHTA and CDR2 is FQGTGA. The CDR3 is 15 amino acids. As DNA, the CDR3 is TGTACCAGCAGCGAACGGGACAGGGGGCTTCACGAGCAGTACTTC. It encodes CTSSERDRGLHEQYF.

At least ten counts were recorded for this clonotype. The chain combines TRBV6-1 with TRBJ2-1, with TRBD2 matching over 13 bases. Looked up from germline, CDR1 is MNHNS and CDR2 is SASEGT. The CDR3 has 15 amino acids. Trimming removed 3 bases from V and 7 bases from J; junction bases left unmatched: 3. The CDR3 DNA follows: TGTGCCAGCAGTGATTGGACTAGCGGGAGAAATGAGCAGTTCTTC. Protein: CASSDWTSGRNEQFF.

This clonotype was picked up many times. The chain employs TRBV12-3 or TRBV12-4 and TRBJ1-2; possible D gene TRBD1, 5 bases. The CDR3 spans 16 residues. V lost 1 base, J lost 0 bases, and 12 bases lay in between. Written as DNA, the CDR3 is TGTGCCAGCAGTTTAGGACAGCCACTGGCTAACTATGGCTACACCTTC. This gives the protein CASSLGQPLANYGYTF.

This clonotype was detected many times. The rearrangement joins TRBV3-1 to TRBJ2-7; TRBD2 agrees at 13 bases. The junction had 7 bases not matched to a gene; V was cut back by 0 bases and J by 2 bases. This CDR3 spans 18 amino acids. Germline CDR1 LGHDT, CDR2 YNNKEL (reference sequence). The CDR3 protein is CASSQDRLAGGPPYEQYF. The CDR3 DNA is TGTGCCAGCAGCCAAGATAGACTAGCGGGAGGACCTCCCTACGAGCAGTACTTC.

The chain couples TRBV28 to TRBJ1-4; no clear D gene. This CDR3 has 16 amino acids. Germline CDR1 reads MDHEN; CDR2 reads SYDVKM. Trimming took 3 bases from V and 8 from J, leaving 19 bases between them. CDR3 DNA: TGTGCCAGCAGTTTTACCGGGGTGGGTGCATTCGAAAAACTGTTTTTT. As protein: CASSFTGVGAFEKLFF.

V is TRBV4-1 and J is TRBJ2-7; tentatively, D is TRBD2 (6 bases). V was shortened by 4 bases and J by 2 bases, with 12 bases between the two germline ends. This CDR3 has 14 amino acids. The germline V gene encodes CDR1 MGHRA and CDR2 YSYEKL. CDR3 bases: TGCGCCAGCAGCCCGGGACTCCTCGCCTACGAGCAGTACTTC. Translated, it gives CASSPGLLAYEQYF.

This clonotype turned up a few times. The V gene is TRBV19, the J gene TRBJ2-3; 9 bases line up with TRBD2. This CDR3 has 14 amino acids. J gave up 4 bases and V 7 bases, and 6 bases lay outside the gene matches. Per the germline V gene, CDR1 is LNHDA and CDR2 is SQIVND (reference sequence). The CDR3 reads CASTAGGLSDTQYF. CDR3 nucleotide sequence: TGTGCCAGTACAGCGGGAGGTTTATCAGATACGCAGTATTTT.

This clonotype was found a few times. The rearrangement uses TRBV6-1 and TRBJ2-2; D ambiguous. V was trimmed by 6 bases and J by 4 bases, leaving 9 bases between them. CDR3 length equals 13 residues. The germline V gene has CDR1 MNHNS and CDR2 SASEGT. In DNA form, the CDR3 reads TGTGCCAGCAGAAGTGTAATCACCGGGGAGCTGTTTTTT. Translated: CASRSVITGELFF.

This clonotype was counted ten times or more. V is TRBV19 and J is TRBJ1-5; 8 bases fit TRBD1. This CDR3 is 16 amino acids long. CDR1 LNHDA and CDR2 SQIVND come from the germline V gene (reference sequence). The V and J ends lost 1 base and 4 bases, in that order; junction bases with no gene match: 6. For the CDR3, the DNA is TGTGCCAGTAGTATAGGCAGGACAGGGCGGAATCAGCCCCAGCATTTT. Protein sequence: CASSIGRTGRNQPQHF.

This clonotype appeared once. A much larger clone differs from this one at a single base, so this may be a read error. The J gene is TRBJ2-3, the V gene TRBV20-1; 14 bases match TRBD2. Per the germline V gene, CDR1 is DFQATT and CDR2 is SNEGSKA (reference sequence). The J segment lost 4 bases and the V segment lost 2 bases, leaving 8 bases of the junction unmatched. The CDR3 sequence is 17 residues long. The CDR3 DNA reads TGCAGTGCTAGATCCGGACTAGCGGGAGGACGCGCAGATACGCAGTATTTT. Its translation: CSARSGLAGGRADTQYF.

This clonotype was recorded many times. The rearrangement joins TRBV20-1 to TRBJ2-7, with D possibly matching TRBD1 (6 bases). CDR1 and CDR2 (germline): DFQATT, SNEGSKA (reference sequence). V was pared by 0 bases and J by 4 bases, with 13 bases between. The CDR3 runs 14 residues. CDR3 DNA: TGCAGTGCTAGAGATCCCGACAGGTTTTACGAGCAGTACTTC. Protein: CSARDPDRFYEQYF.

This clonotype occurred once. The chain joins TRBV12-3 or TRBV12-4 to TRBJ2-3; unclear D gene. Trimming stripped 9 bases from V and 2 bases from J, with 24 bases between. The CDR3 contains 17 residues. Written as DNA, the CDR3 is TGTGCCAGTGCATCGAGTTATGGTGAAGTCACCACAGATACGCAGTATTTT. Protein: CASASSYGEVTTDTQYF.

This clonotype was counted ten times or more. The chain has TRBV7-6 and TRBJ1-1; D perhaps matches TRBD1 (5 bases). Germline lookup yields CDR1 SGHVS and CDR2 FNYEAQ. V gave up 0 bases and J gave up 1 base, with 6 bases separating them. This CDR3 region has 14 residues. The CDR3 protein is CASSLAGQNTEAFF. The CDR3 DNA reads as TGTGCCAGCAGCTTAGCGGGGCAGAACACTGAAGCTTTCTTT.

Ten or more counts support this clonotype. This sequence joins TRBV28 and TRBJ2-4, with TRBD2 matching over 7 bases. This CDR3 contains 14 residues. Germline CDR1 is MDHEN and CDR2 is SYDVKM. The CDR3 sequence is CVSAGRGGKNIQYF. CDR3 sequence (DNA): TGTGTGAGCGCAGGGAGGGGAGGCAAAAACATTCAGTACTTC.

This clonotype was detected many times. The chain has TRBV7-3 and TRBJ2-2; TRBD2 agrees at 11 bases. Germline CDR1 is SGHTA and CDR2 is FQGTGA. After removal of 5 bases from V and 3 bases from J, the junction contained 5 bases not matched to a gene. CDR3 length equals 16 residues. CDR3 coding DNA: TGTGCCAGCAGCCGCACTAGCGGGAGTGACACCGGGGAGCTGTTTTTT. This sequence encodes CASSRTSGSDTGELFF.

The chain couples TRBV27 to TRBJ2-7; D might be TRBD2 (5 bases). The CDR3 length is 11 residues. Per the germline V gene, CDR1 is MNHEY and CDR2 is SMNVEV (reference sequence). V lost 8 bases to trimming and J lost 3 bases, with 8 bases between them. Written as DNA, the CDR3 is TGTGCCAGCGCTCGGGGCTACGAGCAGTACTTC. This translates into CASARGYEQYF.

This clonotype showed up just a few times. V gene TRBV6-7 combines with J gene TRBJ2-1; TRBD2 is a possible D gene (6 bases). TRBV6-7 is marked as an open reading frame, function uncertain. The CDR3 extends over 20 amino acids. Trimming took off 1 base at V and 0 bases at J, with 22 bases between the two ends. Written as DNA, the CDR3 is TGTGCCAGCAGTTACTGGGTCCTAGCGTCTTACTACAGCTCCTACAATGAGCAGTTCTTC. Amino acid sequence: CASSYWVLASYYSSYNEQFF.

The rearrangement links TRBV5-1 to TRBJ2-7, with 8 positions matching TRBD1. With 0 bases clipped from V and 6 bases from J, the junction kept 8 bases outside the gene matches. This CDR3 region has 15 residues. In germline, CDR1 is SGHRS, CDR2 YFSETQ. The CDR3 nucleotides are TGCGCCAGCAGCTTGGGGACAGGGAAGTGGCTCGAGCAGTACTTC. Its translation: CASSLGTGKWLEQYF.

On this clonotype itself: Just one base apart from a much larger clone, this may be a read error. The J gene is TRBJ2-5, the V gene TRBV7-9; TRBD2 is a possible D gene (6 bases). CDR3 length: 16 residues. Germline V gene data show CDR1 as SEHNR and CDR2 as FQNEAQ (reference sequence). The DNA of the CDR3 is TGTTCCAGCAGGTCGCCGGGACTTCCGAACGGGGAGACCCAGTACTTC. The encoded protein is CSSRSPGLPNGETQYF. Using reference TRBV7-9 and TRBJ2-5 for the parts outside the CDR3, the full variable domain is DTGVSQNPRHKITKRGQNVTFRCDPISEHNRLYWYRQTLGQGPEFLTYFQNEAQLEKSRLLSDRFSAERPKGSFSTLEIQRTEQGDSAMYLCSSRSPGLPNGETQYFGPGTRLLVL.

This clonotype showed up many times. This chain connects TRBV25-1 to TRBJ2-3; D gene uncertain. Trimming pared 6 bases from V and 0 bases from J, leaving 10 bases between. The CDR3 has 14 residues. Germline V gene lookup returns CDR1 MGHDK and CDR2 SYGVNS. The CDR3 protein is CASRDRLSTDTQYF. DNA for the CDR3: TGTGCCAGCAGGGACCGGCTAAGCACAGATACGCAGTATTTT.

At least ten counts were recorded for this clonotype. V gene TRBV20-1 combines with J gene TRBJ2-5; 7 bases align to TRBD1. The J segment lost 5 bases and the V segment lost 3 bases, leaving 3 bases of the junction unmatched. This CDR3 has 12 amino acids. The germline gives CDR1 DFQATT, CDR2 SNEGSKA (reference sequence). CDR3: CSASRGLETQYF. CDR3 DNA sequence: TGCAGTGCTAGTAGGGGGCTCGAGACCCAGTACTTC.

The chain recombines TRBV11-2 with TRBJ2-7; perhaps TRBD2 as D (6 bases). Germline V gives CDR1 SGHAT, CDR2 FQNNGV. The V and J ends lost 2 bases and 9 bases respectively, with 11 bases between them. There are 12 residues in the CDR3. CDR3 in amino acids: CASSLMRGAQYF. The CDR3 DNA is TGTGCCAGCAGCTTAATGCGGGGCGCGCAGTACTTC. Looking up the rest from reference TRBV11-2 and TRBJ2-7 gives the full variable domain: EAGVAQSPRYKIIEKRQSVAFWCNPISGHATLYWYQQILGQGPKLLIQFQNNGVVDDSQLPKDRFSAERLKGVDSTLKIQPAKLEDSAVYLCASSLMRGAQYFGPGTRLTVT.